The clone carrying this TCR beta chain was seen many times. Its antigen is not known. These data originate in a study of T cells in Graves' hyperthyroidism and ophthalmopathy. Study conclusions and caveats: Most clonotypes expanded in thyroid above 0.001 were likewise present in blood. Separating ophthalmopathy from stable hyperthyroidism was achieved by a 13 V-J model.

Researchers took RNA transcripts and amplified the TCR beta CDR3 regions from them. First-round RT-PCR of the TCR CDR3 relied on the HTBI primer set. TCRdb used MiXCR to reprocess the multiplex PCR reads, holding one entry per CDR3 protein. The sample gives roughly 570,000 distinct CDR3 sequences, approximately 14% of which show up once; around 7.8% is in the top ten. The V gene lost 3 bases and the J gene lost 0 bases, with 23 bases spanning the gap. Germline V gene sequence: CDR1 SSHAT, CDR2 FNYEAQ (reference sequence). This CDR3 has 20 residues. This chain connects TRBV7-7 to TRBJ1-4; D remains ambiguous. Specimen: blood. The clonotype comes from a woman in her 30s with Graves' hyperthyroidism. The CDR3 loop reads CASSLSCLTVPIATNEKLFF. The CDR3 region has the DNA TGTGCCAGCAGCTTGAGTTGCTTGACCGTACCAATTGCAACTAATGAAAAACTGTTTTTT.